This T cell receptor beta chain emerged from a study of patients and donors after allogeneic stem cell transplantation. The V gene's germline CDR1 is DFQATT and CDR2 SNEGSKA (reference sequence). V dropped 8 bases and J dropped 1; count of bases not matched to a gene: 5. The CDR3 is 14 amino acids. TCRdb reprocessed the RT-PCR reads via MiXCR and lists one record per CDR3 protein. The sample has approximately 140,000 distinct CDR3 sequences, about two fifths seen once. This receptor was taken from a human donor who was either an allogeneic HSCT recipient or a stem cell or donor lymphocyte infusion donor (not recorded which). It is not recorded whose cells these are; they may come from a transplant donor. The chain combines TRBV20-1 with TRBJ2-1; 10 nucleotides line up with TRBD2. The sequencing sample was made of blood, either unsorted or a sorted T cell fraction (not recorded which). For the CDR3, the DNA is TGCAGTTGTCCAGCGGGGGGGTCCTACAATGAGCAGTTCTTC. Translated: CSCPAGGSYNEQFF.